This note documents a single T cell receptor (beta chain) sequence. This sample stems from a study of T-cell memory formation after mild COVID-19. The wider study: Largely donor-specific TCR clusters were found.

TCRdb processed the 5' RACE reads anew with MiXCR; each CDR3 protein has one entry. The table lists some 180,000 distinct CDR3 sequences, around 18% of them singletons. Germline V CDR1 and CDR2: DFQATT, SNEGSKA (reference sequence). Unmatched junction bases numbered 14, after V lost 5 bases and J lost 5 bases. The CDR3 contains 15 residues. This clonotype originated in a man aged 18-30 years who had mild COVID-19 (a few samples of this study predate the infection). Cell type and time point are not known. The material sequenced was PBMCs or a T cell subset sorted from them (not recorded which). V usage is TRBV20-1 and J usage is TRBJ2-5, with 7 nucleotides matching TRBD2. The CDR3 here is CSAYSSGTFSETQYF. In DNA, the CDR3 is TGCAGTGCTTACTCTAGCGGAACCTTCTCGGAGACCCAGTACTTC.